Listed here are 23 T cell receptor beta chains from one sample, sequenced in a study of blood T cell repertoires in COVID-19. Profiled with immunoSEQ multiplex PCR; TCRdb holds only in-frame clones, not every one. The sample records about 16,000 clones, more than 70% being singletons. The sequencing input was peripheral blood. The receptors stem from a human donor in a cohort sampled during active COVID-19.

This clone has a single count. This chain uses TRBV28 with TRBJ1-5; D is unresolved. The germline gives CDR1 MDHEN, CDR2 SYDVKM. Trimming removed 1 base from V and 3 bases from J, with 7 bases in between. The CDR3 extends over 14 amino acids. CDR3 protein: CASSLFAVNQPQHF. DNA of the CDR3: TGTGCCAGCAGTTTATTCGCAGTCAATCAGCCCCAGCATTTT.

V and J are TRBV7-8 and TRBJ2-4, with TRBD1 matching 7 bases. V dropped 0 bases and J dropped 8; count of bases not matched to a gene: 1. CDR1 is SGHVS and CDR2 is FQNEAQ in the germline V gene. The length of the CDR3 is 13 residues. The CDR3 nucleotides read TGTGCCAGCAGCTTAGCTGGGACAGACATTCAGTACTTC. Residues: CASSLAGTDIQYF.

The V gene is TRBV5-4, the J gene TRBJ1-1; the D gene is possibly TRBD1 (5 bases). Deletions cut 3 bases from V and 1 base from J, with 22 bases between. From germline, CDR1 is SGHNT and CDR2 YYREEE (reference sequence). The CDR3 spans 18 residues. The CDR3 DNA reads TGTGCCAGCAGCTGGGATCGTATAGACAGCTCTACGAACACTGAAGCTTTCTTT. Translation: CASSWDRIDSSTNTEAFF.

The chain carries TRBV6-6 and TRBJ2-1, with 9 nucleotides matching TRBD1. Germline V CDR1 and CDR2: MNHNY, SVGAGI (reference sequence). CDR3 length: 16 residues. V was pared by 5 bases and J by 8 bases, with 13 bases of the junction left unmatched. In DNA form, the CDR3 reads TGTGCCAGCAGTCCCCGACAGGGGGAGTCCTCGGATGAGCAGTTCTTC. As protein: CASSPRQGESSDEQFF.

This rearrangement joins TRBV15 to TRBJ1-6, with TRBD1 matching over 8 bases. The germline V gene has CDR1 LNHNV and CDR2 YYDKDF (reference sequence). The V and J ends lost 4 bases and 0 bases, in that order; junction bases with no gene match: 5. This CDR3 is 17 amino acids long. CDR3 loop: CATSTDRGRSYNSPLHF. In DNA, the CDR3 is TGTGCCACCAGCACCGACAGGGGTCGCTCCTATAATTCACCCCTCCACTTT.

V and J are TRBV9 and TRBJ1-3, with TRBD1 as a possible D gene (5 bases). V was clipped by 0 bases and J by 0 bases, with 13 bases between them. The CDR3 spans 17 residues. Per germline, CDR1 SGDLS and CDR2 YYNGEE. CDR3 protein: CASSVDAGILSGNTIYF. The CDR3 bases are TGTGCCAGCAGCGTAGATGCAGGGATACTCTCTGGAAACACCATATATTTT.

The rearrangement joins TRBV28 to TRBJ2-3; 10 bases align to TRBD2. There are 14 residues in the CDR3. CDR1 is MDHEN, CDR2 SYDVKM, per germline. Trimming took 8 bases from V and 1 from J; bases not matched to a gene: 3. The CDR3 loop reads CASAGLAGTDTQYF. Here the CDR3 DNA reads TGTGCCAGCGCAGGACTAGCGGGCACAGATACGCAGTATTTT.

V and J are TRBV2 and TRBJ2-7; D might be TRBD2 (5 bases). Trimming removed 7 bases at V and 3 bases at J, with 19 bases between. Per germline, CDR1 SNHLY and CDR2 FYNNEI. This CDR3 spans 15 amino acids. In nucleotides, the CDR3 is TGTGCCAGCACTGACGGAGGCCCGACCGGCTACGAGCAGTACTTC. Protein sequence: CASTDGGPTGYEQYF.

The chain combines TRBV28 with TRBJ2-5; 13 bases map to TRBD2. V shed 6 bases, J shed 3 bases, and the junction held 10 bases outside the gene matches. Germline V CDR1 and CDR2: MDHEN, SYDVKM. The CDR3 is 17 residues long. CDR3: CASSFGLTSGGEETQYF. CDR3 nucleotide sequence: TGTGCCAGCAGCTTCGGGCTCACTAGCGGGGGGGAAGAGACCCAGTACTTC.

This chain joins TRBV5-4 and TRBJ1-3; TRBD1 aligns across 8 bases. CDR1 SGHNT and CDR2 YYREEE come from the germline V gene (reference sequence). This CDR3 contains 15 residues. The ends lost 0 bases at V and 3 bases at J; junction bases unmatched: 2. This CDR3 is CASSLDTGGGNTIYF. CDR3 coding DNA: TGTGCCAGCAGCTTGGATACAGGGGGTGGAAACACCATATATTTT. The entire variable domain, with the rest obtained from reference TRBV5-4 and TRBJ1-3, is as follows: ETGVTQSPTHLIKTRGQQVTLRCSSQSGHNTVSWYQQALGQGPQFIFQYYREEENGRGNFPPRFSGLQFPNYSSELNVNALELDDSALYLCASSLDTGGGNTIYFGEGSWLTVV.

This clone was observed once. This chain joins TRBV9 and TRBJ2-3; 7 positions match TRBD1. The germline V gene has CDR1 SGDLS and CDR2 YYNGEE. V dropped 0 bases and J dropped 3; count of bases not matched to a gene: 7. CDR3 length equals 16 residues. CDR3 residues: CASSVGGGPSTDTQYF. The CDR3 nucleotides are TGTGCCAGCAGCGTAGGAGGGGGCCCTAGTACAGATACGCAGTATTTT. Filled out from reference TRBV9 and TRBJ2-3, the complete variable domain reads DSGVTQTPKHLITATGQRVTLRCSPRSGDLSVYWYQQSLDQGLQFLIQYYNGEERAKGNILERFSAQQFPDLHSELNLSSLELGDSALYFCASSVGGGPSTDTQYFGPGTRLTVL.

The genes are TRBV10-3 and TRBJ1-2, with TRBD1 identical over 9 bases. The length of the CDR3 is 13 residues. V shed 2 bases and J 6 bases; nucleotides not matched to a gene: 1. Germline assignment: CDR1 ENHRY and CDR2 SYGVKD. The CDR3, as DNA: TGTGCCATCAGTGAGGACAGGGGGAATGGCTACACCTTC. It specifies CAISEDRGNGYTF.

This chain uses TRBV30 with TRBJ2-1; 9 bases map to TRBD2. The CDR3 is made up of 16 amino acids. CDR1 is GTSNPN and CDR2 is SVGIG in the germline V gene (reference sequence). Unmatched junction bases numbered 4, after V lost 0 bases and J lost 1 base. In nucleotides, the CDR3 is TGTGCCTGGAGTGTTGGCGGGGGGGCTTCCTACAATGAGCAGTTCTTC. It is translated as CAWSVGGGASYNEQFF.

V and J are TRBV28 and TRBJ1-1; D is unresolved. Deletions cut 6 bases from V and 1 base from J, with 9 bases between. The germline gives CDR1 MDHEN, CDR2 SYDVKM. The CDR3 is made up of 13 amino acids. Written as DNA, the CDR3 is TGTGCCAGCAGGCCGACAAAGAACACTGAAGCTTTCTTT. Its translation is CASRPTKNTEAFF.

In DNA, the CDR3 is TGTGCCAGCAGTTACGGTATCCGGGACAGCTCCTACGAGCAGTACTTC. Its translation is CASSYGIRDSSYEQYF. This chain connects TRBV6-7 to TRBJ2-7; TRBD1 agrees at 7 bases. TRBV6-7 is an ORF, with its function uncertain. V trimming: 2 bases; J trimming: 0 bases; junction bases outside the gene matches: 7. This CDR3 comprises 16 residues.

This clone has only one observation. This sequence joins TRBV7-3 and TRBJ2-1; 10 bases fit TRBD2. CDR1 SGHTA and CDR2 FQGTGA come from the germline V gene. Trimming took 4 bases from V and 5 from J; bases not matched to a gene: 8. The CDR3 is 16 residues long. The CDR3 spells CASSSPGTSADNEQFF. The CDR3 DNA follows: TGTGCCAGCAGCTCACCCGGGACTAGCGCCGACAATGAGCAGTTCTTC.

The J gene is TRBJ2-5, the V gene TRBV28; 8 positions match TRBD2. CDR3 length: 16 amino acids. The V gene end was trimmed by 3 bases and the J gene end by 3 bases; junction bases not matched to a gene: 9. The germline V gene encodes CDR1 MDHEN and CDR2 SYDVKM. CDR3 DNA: TGTGCCAGCAGTTTGTCCGCCAGCGGGGGAAAAGAGACCCAGTACTTC. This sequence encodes CASSLSASGGKETQYF. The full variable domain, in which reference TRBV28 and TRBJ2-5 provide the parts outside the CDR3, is DVKVTQSSRYLVKRTGEKVFLECVQDMDHENMFWYRQDPGLGLRLIYFSYDVKMKEKGDIPEGYSVSREKKERFSLILESASTNQTSMYLCASSLSASGGKETQYFGPGTRLLVL.

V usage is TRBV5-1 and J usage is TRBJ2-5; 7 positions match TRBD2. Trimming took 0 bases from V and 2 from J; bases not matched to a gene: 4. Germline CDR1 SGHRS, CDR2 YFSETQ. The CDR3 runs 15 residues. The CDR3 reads CASSLAGGLQETQYF. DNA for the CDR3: TGCGCCAGCAGCTTGGCGGGGGGACTACAAGAGACCCAGTACTTC.

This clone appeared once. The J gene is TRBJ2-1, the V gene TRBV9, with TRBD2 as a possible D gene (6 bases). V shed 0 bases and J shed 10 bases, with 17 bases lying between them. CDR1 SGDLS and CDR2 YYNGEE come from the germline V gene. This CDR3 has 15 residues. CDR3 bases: TGTGCCAGCAGCGTAGTCCCGCGACTAGTGGAGGAGCAGTTCTTC. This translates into CASSVVPRLVEEQFF.

The CDR3 spells CASSHARGGEQYF. The CDR3 bases are TGTGCCAGCAGCCATGCCCGGGGGGGCGAGCAGTACTTC. The V and J genes are TRBV3-1 (or the pseudogene TRBV3-2) and TRBJ2-7, with TRBD2 matching over 8 bases. The CDR3 spans 13 residues. Germline CDR1 LGHDT, CDR2 YNNKEL (reference sequence). With V trimmed by 3 bases and J by 6 bases, 4 bases remained unmatched.

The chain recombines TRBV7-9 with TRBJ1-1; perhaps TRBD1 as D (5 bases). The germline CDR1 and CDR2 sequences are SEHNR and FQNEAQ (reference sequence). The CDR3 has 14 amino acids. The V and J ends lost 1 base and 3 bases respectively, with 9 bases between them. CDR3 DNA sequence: TGTGCCAGCAGCTTAGAAGACAGCTACACTGAAGCTTTCTTT. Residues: CASSLEDSYTEAFF.

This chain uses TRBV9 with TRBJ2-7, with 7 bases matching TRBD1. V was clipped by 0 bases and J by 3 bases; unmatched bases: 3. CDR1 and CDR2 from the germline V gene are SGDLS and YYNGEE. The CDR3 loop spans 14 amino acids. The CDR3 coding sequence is TGTGCCAGCAGCGTAGCTGGGACAGACTACGAGCAGTACTTC. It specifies CASSVAGTDYEQYF.

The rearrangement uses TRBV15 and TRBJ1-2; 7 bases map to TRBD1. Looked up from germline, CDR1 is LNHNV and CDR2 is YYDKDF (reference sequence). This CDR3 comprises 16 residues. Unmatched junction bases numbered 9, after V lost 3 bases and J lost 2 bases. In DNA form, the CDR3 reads TGTGCCACCAGCAGGGGAAACAGGGGAAACAACTATGGCTACACCTTC. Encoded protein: CATSRGNRGNNYGYTF.